The 26 T cell receptor beta chains below were found in one sample sequenced in a study of CD8 T cells in ankylosing spondylitis. Each CDR3 protein gets one entry after TCRdb re-called the 5' RACE reads with MiXCR. The profile covers 150,000 or so distinct CDR3 sequences, with 9.8% appearing a single time and about 15% taken by the ten largest. Sequencing was performed on blood, either unsorted or a sorted T cell fraction (not recorded which). Receptor source: a female donor with ankylosing spondylitis or in good health (not recorded which).

This clonotype has a handful of counts. The genes are TRBV6-4 and TRBJ2-3, with D perhaps TRBD2 (6 bases). Trimming removed 0 bases at V and 5 bases at J, with 12 bases between. The V gene's germline CDR1 is MRHNA and CDR2 SNTAGT. This CDR3 spans 15 amino acids. The CDR3: CASSDSSGPGDTQYF. The CDR3 DNA is TGTGCCAGCAGTGACTCGAGCGGGCCAGGAGATACGCAGTATTTT.

This clonotype was detected a few times. This chain links TRBV6-5 with TRBJ2-7; D unresolved. CDR1 is MNHEY, CDR2 SVGAGI, per germline. The CDR3 runs to 13 residues. V lost 0 bases to trimming and J lost 0 bases, with 3 bases between them. The CDR3 loop is CASSYSNSYEQYF. Here the CDR3 DNA reads TGTGCCAGCAGTTACTCTAACTCCTACGAGCAGTACTTC.

Many counts were recorded for this clonotype. This chain joins TRBV9 and TRBJ2-7; D might be TRBD2 (6 bases). The CDR3 runs to 13 residues. V was trimmed by 8 bases and J by 0 bases, leaving 12 bases between them. The germline V gene encodes CDR1 SGDLS and CDR2 YYNGEE. DNA for the CDR3: TGTGCCAGTTCCGGGACTGACTCCTACGAGCAGTACTTC. Its translation is CASSGTDSYEQYF.

Turning to this clonotype: One end of the junction does not line up with germline, which may come from a read error. CDR3 loop: CASSSYGLLSSF. The CDR3 region has the DNA TGTGCCAGCAGCTCCTACGGGTTATTAAGTTCCTTT. The chain recombines TRBV14 with TRBJ1-1; D unclear. Germline V lookup: CDR1 SGHDN, CDR2 FVKESK. The CDR3 contains 12 residues.

A note on this clonotype: A much larger clone is a single base away; this may be a read error. The V and J genes are TRBV24-1 and TRBJ2-5; D may be TRBD2 (5 bases). Trimming removed 3 bases from V and 4 bases from J, with 11 bases in between. Germline V gives CDR1 KGHDR, CDR2 SFDVKD. CDR3 length: 14 residues. The CDR3 DNA reads TGTGCCACCAGTGATGCTGAGGGCCGAGAGACCCAGTACTTC. Residues: CATSDAEGRETQYF.

This clonotype has ten or more counts. The chain has TRBV25-1 and TRBJ2-7; D is uncertain. The CDR3 contains 12 residues. Germline-derived CDR1 and CDR2 are MGHDK and SYGVNS. V was trimmed by 6 bases and J by 2 bases, leaving 8 bases between them. The CDR3 DNA reads as TGTGCCAGCAGAAGGTCGGCCTACGAGCAGTACTTC. This gives the protein CASRRSAYEQYF.

This clonotype was counted ten times or more. The rearrangement joins TRBV28 to TRBJ2-7, with D possibly being TRBD1 (6 bases). The germline V gene has CDR1 MDHEN and CDR2 SYDVKM. Trimming stripped 4 bases from V and 6 bases from J, with 25 bases between. This CDR3 region has 17 residues. The CDR3 sequence is CASSWLWVAGVKGEQYF. CDR3 DNA: TGTGCCAGCAGTTGGCTTTGGGTGGCAGGGGTAAAGGGCGAGCAGTACTTC. Supplemented by reference TRBV28 and TRBJ2-7, the full variable domain reads DVKVTQSSRYLVKRTGEKVFLECVQDMDHENMFWYRQDPGLGLRLIYFSYDVKMKEKGDIPEGYSVSREKKERFSLILESASTNQTSMYLCASSWLWVAGVKGEQYFGPGTRLTVT.

This clonotype has just a few counts. In DNA, the CDR3 is TGTGCCAGCAGTTTAAGGGGTCCCTCTGGAAACACCATATATTTT. This translates into CASSLRGPSGNTIYF. The rearrangement uses TRBV27 and TRBJ1-3, with D possibly TRBD1 on 5 matching bases. V dropped 2 bases and J dropped 0 bases, with 8 bases sitting between them. The germline V gene encodes CDR1 MNHEY and CDR2 SMNVEV (reference sequence). This CDR3 has 15 residues.

As concerns this clonotype: A much larger clone differs by one base, so this may be a read error. The chain employs TRBV29-1 and TRBJ2-1; 9 nucleotides align to TRBD2. This CDR3 region has 13 residues. Germline CDR1 and CDR2: SQVTM and ANQGSEA. In DNA form, the CDR3 reads TGCTGCGTTGATAGCGGGAGTCGGGATGAGCAGTTCTTC. The encoded protein is CCVDSGSRDEQFF.

In this sample, this clonotype turned up a few times. The chain recombines TRBV25-1 with TRBJ1-1; 12 bases line up with TRBD1. Germline-derived CDR1 and CDR2 are MGHDK and SYGVNS. The CDR3 consists of 17 residues. J was trimmed by 1 base and V by 1 base; bases with no gene match: 4. This CDR3 is CASSESEGQGANTEAFF. The CDR3 coding sequence is TGTGCCAGCAGTGAATCGGAGGGACAGGGGGCGAACACTGAAGCTTTCTTT.

V is TRBV6-2 or TRBV6-3 and J is TRBJ1-2; D not resolved. The CDR3 length is 12 residues. Looked up from germline, CDR1 is MNHEY and CDR2 is SVGEGT. Trimming left V 0 bases short and J 5 bases short, with 4 bases between. The chain's CDR3 is CASSYSGYGYTF. CDR3 DNA sequence: TGTGCCAGCAGTTACTCCGGGTATGGCTACACCTTC.

In its sample, this clonotype was seen a few times. The chain is built from TRBV6-1 and TRBJ2-1, with 13 nucleotides matching TRBD2. The V gene end was trimmed by 6 bases and the J gene end by 7 bases; junction bases not matched to a gene: 9. Germline assignment: CDR1 MNHNS and CDR2 SASEGT. This CDR3 is built from 16 residues. This CDR3 reads CASSQGLAGLRNEQFF. In nucleotides, the CDR3 is TGTGCCAGCAGCCAGGGACTAGCGGGACTGAGGAATGAGCAGTTCTTC.

This clonotype has at least ten counts. The chain has TRBV4-3 and TRBJ2-2, with D hard to call. Germline V gives CDR1 LGHNA, CDR2 YSLEER. The CDR3 loop spans 16 amino acids. Deletions cut 0 bases from V and 3 bases from J, with 11 bases between. CDR3 sequence: CASSQDLGPHTGELFF. The CDR3 region has the DNA TGCGCCAGCAGCCAAGATTTAGGACCACACACCGGGGAGCTGTTTTTT.

This clonotype appeared a few times. The chain uses TRBV4-3 and TRBJ2-7; D not certain. The CDR3 extends over 15 amino acids. V lost 4 bases and J 3 bases, leaving 16 bases between the germline ends. Germline loops: CDR1 LGHNA, CDR2 YSLEER. CDR3 bases: TGCGCCAGCAGCCCAGGACGTAGGTTAGTCTACGAGCAGTACTTC. Amino acid sequence: CASSPGRRLVYEQYF.

The gene calls are TRBV6-5 and TRBJ1-1; D gene ambiguous. Germline V CDR1 and CDR2: MNHEY, SVGAGI. The germline V and J ends were trimmed by 6 bases and 5 bases, with 10 bases remaining between them. There are 12 residues in the CDR3. The CDR3 protein is CASRPRGTEAFF. CDR3 nucleotides: TGTGCCAGCAGACCCCGTGGGACTGAAGCTTTCTTT.

The gene calls are TRBV6-1 and TRBJ2-3; TRBD2 agrees at 11 bases. With 5 bases clipped from V and 6 bases from J, the junction kept 10 bases outside the gene matches. CDR3 length: 16 amino acids. CDR1 MNHNS and CDR2 SASEGT come from the germline V gene. CDR3 sequence (DNA): TGTGCCAGCAGTACACGGCCGCCTAGCGGGAGGGATACGCAGTATTTT. Translating it yields CASSTRPPSGRDTQYF.

The chain couples TRBV6-1 to TRBJ2-7; 8 positions match TRBD2. Unmatched junction bases numbered 10, after V lost 9 bases and J lost 3 bases. Germline V lookup: CDR1 MNHNS, CDR2 SASEGT. This CDR3 spans 14 amino acids. Here the CDR3 reads CASSGGPLRYEQYF. DNA of the CDR3: TGTGCCAGTTCGGGAGGGCCTCTCCGCTACGAGCAGTACTTC.

This clonotype was seen a handful of times. The genes are TRBV27 and TRBJ2-3; tentatively, D is TRBD1 (5 bases). Germline CDR1 is MNHEY and CDR2 is SMNVEV (reference sequence). Between the trimmed V and J ends, which lost 3 bases and 8 bases, there was a span of 18 bases. There are 15 residues in the CDR3. In nucleotides, the CDR3 is TGTGCCAGCAGTTTTGGGGCGCAAAATTTCGCTACGCAGTATTTT. As protein: CASSFGAQNFATQYF.

This clonotype was observed a handful of times. CDR3: CASSLLSTGTDTQYF. The CDR3 DNA reads TGTGCCAGCAGCTTACTCTCAACCGGCACAGATACGCAGTATTTT. V usage is TRBV7-3 and J usage is TRBJ2-3, with no clear D. The V gene lost 2 bases and the J gene lost 1 base, with 10 bases spanning the gap. This CDR3 region has 15 residues. CDR1 is SGHTA, CDR2 FQGTGA, per germline.

This clonotype came up a few times. This chain joins TRBV28 and TRBJ1-2; weak D call: TRBD1 (5 bases). The V end lost 8 bases, the J end lost 1 base, and 14 bases lay between the germline ends. Germline loops: CDR1 MDHEN, CDR2 SYDVKM. The CDR3 has 14 residues. CDR3 protein: CASQGDSYNYGYTF. DNA for the CDR3: TGTGCCAGCCAAGGCGACAGTTATAACTATGGCTACACCTTC.

This sequence joins TRBV2 and TRBJ2-5, with D possibly matching TRBD1 (5 bases). The germline V gene has CDR1 SNHLY and CDR2 FYNNEI. The CDR3 totals 16 residues. Trimming pared 3 bases from V and 6 bases from J, leaving 20 bases between. The CDR3 region is CASSEEIGALEKTQYF. CDR3 in DNA: TGTGCCAGCAGTGAGGAGATAGGGGCCCTCGAAAAGACCCAGTACTTC.

This clonotype was seen a handful of times. This rearrangement joins TRBV12-5 to TRBJ2-5; D is unclear. Germline lookup yields CDR1 LGHNT and CDR2 FRNRAP. The V end lost 2 bases, the J end lost 5 bases, and 3 bases lay between the germline ends. The CDR3 is 11 residues long. The CDR3 protein is CASGLRETQYF. In DNA, the CDR3 is TGTGCTAGTGGTTTGCGGGAGACCCAGTACTTC. The full variable domain, completed using reference TRBV12-5 and TRBJ2-5, is DARVTQTPRHKVTEMGQEVTMRCQPILGHNTVFWYRQTMMQGLELLAYFRNRAPLDDSGMPKDRFSAEMPDATLATLKIQPSEPRDSAVYFCASGLRETQYFGPGTRLLVL.

The gene calls are TRBV2 and TRBJ2-7; 11 bases are shared with TRBD1. CDR1 SNHLY and CDR2 FYNNEI come from the germline V gene. The CDR3 sequence is 15 residues long. V shed 1 base and J 4 bases; nucleotides not matched to a gene: 3. The CDR3 sequence: CASSEGGTGGYEQYF. As DNA, the CDR3 is TGTGCCAGCAGTGAAGGAGGGACAGGGGGTTACGAGCAGTACTTC.

The table lists this clonotype with a few counts. This chain uses TRBV3-1 with TRBJ2-1, with 10 bases identical to TRBD2. The ends lost 1 base at V and 9 bases at J; junction bases unmatched: 9. The germline V gene encodes CDR1 LGHDT and CDR2 YNNKEL (reference sequence). The length of the CDR3 is 16 residues. The DNA of the CDR3 is TGTGCCAGCAGCCAAGGACCAGCGGGAGGGATTATTGAGCAGTTCTTC. Encoded protein: CASSQGPAGGIIEQFF.

In this sample, this clonotype turned up many times. This chain links TRBV5-5 with TRBJ2-1; 11 bases line up with TRBD2. This CDR3 comprises 14 residues. With 1 base clipped from V and 6 bases from J, the junction kept 0 bases outside the gene matches. CDR1 SGHKS and CDR2 YYEKEE come from the germline V gene (reference sequence). The CDR3: CASSLTSGSNEQFF. The CDR3 DNA sequence: TGTGCCAGCAGCTTGACTAGCGGGAGCAATGAGCAGTTCTTC.

This chain joins TRBV6-1 and TRBJ1-2; D not certain. Germline V CDR1 and CDR2: MNHNS, SASEGT. There are 13 residues in the CDR3. V was cut by 4 bases and J by 3 bases, with 9 bases left in between. The CDR3 DNA follows: TGTGCCAGCAGTGCGCCGATAGACTATGGCTACACCTTC. Its translation is CASSAPIDYGYTF.